This T cell receptor beta chain was sequenced during a study of identical twins. Study observations and caveats: Twins showed weaker excess sharing in their beta out-of-frame sequences.

This clonotype was counted only a few times. Its antigen is not known. Using its own MiXCR run on the 5' RACE reads, TCRdb lists one record per CDR3 protein. The sample carries approximately 350,000 distinct CDR3 sequences, around 12% recorded once. V was clipped by 8 bases and J by 2 bases; unmatched bases: 15. This CDR3 has 18 amino acids. The sample was also linked to a second study, of yellow fever vaccine responses in identical twins.

The V and J genes are TRBV12-3 or TRBV12-4 and TRBJ2-2, with 9 positions matching TRBD1. The origin of this receptor is a woman aged 18-29 years in good health. The material sequenced was CD8+ T cells sorted from blood. CDR3 bases: TGTGCCAGCGCACAAAGGGACAGGGTAGGCGTAAACACCGGGGAGCTGTTTTTT. It specifies CASAQRDRVGVNTGELFF.